What follows are 20 T cell receptor beta chains derived from one specimen sequenced in a study of cytomegalovirus exposure and HLA in healthy donors. The PCR contained 60 Vbeta and 13 Jbeta primers. Repertoires were generated with immunoSEQ multiplex PCR, while TCRdb's copy carries only in-frame clones and drops some. Of around 150,000 clones in the sample, 81% were seen once. The specimen was PBMCs. Receptor source: a woman between 50 and 59 years old in good health and CMV-seronegative.

CDR3 sequence: CASSQDLASGSYEQFF. CDR3 nucleotide sequence: TGCGCCAGCAGCCAAGATTTGGCTAGCGGGAGTTACGAGCAGTTCTTC. The chain couples TRBV4-3 to TRBJ2-1, with TRBD2 matching over 10 bases. The V gene end was trimmed by 0 bases and the J gene end by 10 bases; junction bases not matched to a gene: 9. The CDR3 contains 16 residues. Per germline, CDR1 LGHNA and CDR2 YSLEER.

About this clone itself: At one end the junction does not follow the germline gene, possibly because of a read error. The genes are TRBV7-2 and TRBJ1-5; no definite D call. This CDR3 spans 16 amino acids. CDR1 is SGHTA, CDR2 FQGNSA, per germline. As DNA, the CDR3 is TGTGCCAGCAGCCCCGGAGCGGCTGGCAGCAATCGGCCCCAGCATTTT. Translating it yields CASSPGAAGSNRPQHF. Full variable domain (missing parts from reference TRBV7-2 and TRBJ1-5): GAGVSQSPSNKVTEKGKDVELRCDPISGHTALYWYRQSLGQGLEFLIYFQGNSAPDKSGLPSDRFSAERTGGSVSTLTIQRTQQEDSAVYLCASSPGAAGSNRPQHFGDGTRLSIL.

The V call is TRBV18, the J call TRBJ1-4; maybe TRBD1 (5 bases). CDR3 size: 13 residues. Germline CDR1 and CDR2: KGHSH and LQKENI. The germline V and J ends were trimmed by 6 bases and 5 bases, with 10 bases remaining between them. The DNA for the CDR3 is TGTGCCAGCTCCGTCGGGGGAAATGAAAAACTGTTTTTT. Protein: CASSVGGNEKLFF. Full variable domain (rest looked up from reference TRBV18 and TRBJ1-4): NAGVMQNPRHLVRRRGQEARLRCSPMKGHSHVYWYRQLPEEGLKFMVYLQKENIIDESGMPKERFSAEFPKEGPSILRIQQVVRGDSAAYFCASSVGGNEKLFFGSGTQLSVL.

The rearrangement links TRBV27 to TRBJ1-5; no clear D. The CDR3 has 14 residues. V was shortened by 5 bases and J by 4 bases, with 12 bases between the two germline ends. CDR1 and CDR2 from the germline V gene are MNHEY and SMNVEV (reference sequence). CDR3 in DNA: TGTGCCAGCAGTGAAAATCTAGCAAATCAGCCCCAGCATTTT. It yields the protein CASSENLANQPQHF.

CDR3 loop: CASSYGTEGNIQYF. The CDR3, as DNA: TGCGCCAGCAGCTACGGGACAGAGGGGAACATTCAGTACTTC. V is TRBV5-1 and J is TRBJ2-4, with 7 bases matching TRBD1. This CDR3 has 14 residues. V shed 3 bases and J 7 bases; nucleotides not matched to a gene: 7. Germline V gene sequence: CDR1 SGHRS, CDR2 YFSETQ.

The chain has TRBV5-6 and TRBJ1-2, with 10 bases matching TRBD1. The CDR3 extends over 15 amino acids. Germline V gene data show CDR1 as SGHDT and CDR2 as YYEEEE. With V trimmed by 4 bases and J by 3 bases, 6 bases remained unmatched. For the CDR3, the DNA is TGTGCCAGCAGCCCCGCGACAGGGGGCGACTATGGCTACACCTTC. Translated: CASSPATGGDYGYTF.

The sample holds one count of this clone. V usage is TRBV5-8 and J usage is TRBJ2-1, with no clear D. With 0 bases removed from V and 0 bases from J, the gap between germline ends came to 4 bases. Per germline, CDR1 SGHTS and CDR2 YDEGEE. This CDR3 is built from 14 residues. This CDR3 reads CASSLVSSYNEQFF. As DNA, the CDR3 is TGTGCCAGCAGCTTGGTGAGCTCCTACAATGAGCAGTTCTTC.

This clone was seen a single time. CDR3 sequence (DNA): TGTGCCAGTAGTATAGGAACAGCCGACACCGAAAACTATGGCTACACCTTC. It translates to CASSIGTADTENYGYTF. This chain uses TRBV19 with TRBJ1-2; the D is unclear. Germline V CDR1 and CDR2: LNHDA, SQIVND (reference sequence). The V end lost 1 base, the J end lost 2 bases, and 17 bases lay between the germline ends. This CDR3 region has 17 residues.

This clone was counted once. V gene TRBV30 combines with J gene TRBJ1-3; D is ambiguous. Germline V gives CDR1 GTSNPN, CDR2 SVGIG (reference sequence). There are 10 residues in the CDR3. Trimming shortened V by 8 bases and J by 6 bases, and 8 bases separated the two germline ends. The CDR3 spells CALGENTIYF. CDR3 DNA: TGTGCCCTCGGGGAAAACACCATATATTTT.

The chain carries TRBV6-1 and TRBJ2-5; 10 positions match TRBD2. The V and J ends lost 4 bases and 3 bases, in that order; junction bases with no gene match: 5. The CDR3 is 15 residues long. Germline assignment: CDR1 MNHNS and CDR2 SASEGT. CDR3 protein: CASSALGLAKETQYF. The CDR3 DNA reads TGTGCCAGCAGTGCCTTGGGACTAGCGAAAGAGACCCAGTACTTC.

V gene TRBV5-5 combines with J gene TRBJ2-1, with D possibly being TRBD2 (5 bases). CDR3 length: 16 residues. Trimming pared 4 bases from V and 4 bases from J, leaving 18 bases between. CDR1 and CDR2 (germline): SGHKS, YYEKEE (reference sequence). The CDR3 protein is CASSQDEGTGYNEQFF. DNA of the CDR3: TGTGCCAGCAGCCAAGATGAGGGAACCGGATACAATGAGCAGTTCTTC.

This sequence joins TRBV2 and TRBJ1-2; weak D call: TRBD1 (5 bases). This CDR3 comprises 15 residues. V dropped 1 base and J dropped 5 bases, with 14 bases sitting between them. CDR1 and CDR2 (germline): SNHLY, FYNNEI. The CDR3 nucleotides read TGTGCCAGCAGTGAAGGGCCAGGGATCGGATATGGCTACACCTTC. Amino acids: CASSEGPGIGYGYTF. The whole variable domain, filled in from reference TRBV2 and TRBJ1-2, reads EPEVTQTPSHQVTQMGQEVILRCVPISNHLYFYWYRQILGQKVEFLVSFYNNEISEKSEIFDDQFSVERPDGSNFTLKIRSTKLEDSAMYFCASSEGPGIGYGYTFGSGTRLTVV.

The gene calls are TRBV9 and TRBJ1-6, with 9 nucleotides matching TRBD1. Germline V gene sequence: CDR1 SGDLS, CDR2 YYNGEE. The trim removed 3 bases at V and 1 base at J, leaving 5 bases unmatched. This CDR3 has 17 amino acids. CDR3 in amino acids: CASSAQGAASYNSPLHF. CDR3 DNA sequence: TGTGCCAGCAGCGCACAGGGGGCGGCGTCCTATAATTCACCCCTCCACTTT.

The rearrangement uses TRBV5-4 and TRBJ2-3; D possibly corresponds to TRBD1 (6 bases). V lost 3 bases to trimming and J lost 2 bases, with 13 bases between them. Germline V lookup: CDR1 SGHNT, CDR2 YYREEE (reference sequence). This CDR3 comprises 15 residues. The CDR3 is CASSYGQSSTDTQYF. The CDR3 DNA sequence: TGTGCCAGCAGCTACGGACAGTCTTCCACAGATACGCAGTATTTT.

This chain joins TRBV7-6 and TRBJ1-3, with D perhaps TRBD1 (5 bases). Germline V gene sequence: CDR1 SGHVS, CDR2 FNYEAQ. Trimming removed 2 bases from V and 1 base from J, with 9 bases in between. The length of the CDR3 is 15 residues. CDR3 nucleotides: TGTGCCAGCAGCTTAATATCAGGGTCTGGAAACACCATATATTTT. This gives the protein CASSLISGSGNTIYF.

V is TRBV7-9 and J is TRBJ1-2, with TRBD1 matching over 7 bases. This CDR3 has 15 residues. V shed 4 bases, J shed 5 bases, and the junction held 10 bases outside the gene matches. Germline-derived CDR1 and CDR2 are SEHNR and FQNEAQ (reference sequence). The CDR3 sequence is CASSSSGQQSYGYTF. Written as DNA, the CDR3 is TGTGCCAGCAGCTCCTCGGGACAGCAGTCTTATGGCTACACCTTC.

This clone was observed a handful of times. The chain joins TRBV11-2 to TRBJ2-7; the match to TRBD2 covers 8 bases. The J segment lost 0 bases and the V segment lost 4 bases, leaving 8 bases of the junction unmatched. Germline lookup yields CDR1 SGHAT and CDR2 FQNNGV. This CDR3 has 16 residues. DNA of the CDR3: TGTGCCAGCAGCTGGACTATAGCGGGGCCCTCCTACGAGCAGTACTTC. Encoded protein: CASSWTIAGPSYEQYF. Variable domain in full (rest from reference TRBV11-2 and TRBJ2-7): EAGVAQSPRYKIIEKRQSVAFWCNPISGHATLYWYQQILGQGPKLLIQFQNNGVVDDSQLPKDRFSAERLKGVDSTLKIQPAKLEDSAVYLCASSWTIAGPSYEQYFGPGTRLTVT.

V is TRBV4-2 and J is TRBJ1-3; no reliable D call. Germline CDR1 reads LGHNA; CDR2 reads YNFKEQ. There are 14 residues in the CDR3. V gave up 0 bases and J gave up 4 bases, with 7 bases separating them. The CDR3 DNA reads TGTGCCAGCAGCCAAGAATTGAGGGGAAACACCATATATTTT. It codes for CASSQELRGNTIYF.

This chain joins TRBV6-5 and TRBJ1-4, with D uncertain. CDR1 is MNHEY, CDR2 SVGAGI, per germline. The germline V and J ends were trimmed by 7 bases and 7 bases, with 16 bases remaining between them. CDR3 length: 14 amino acids. Here the CDR3 DNA reads TGTGCCAGCACCTACCTCCTCGGTCGTGAAAAACTGTTTTTT. Amino acids: CASTYLLGREKLFF.

This clone came up once. This sequence joins TRBV27 and TRBJ2-3; the D gene is possibly TRBD1 (6 bases). This CDR3 is built from 16 residues. V lost 6 bases and J 0 bases, leaving 16 bases between the germline ends. Germline CDR1 is MNHEY and CDR2 is SMNVEV (reference sequence). Written as DNA, the CDR3 is TGTGCCAGCAGCAAACAACAGGGATTTAGCACAGATACGCAGTATTTT. It yields the protein CASSKQQGFSTDTQYF.